Shown below are 5 T cell receptor beta chains from a single sample sequenced in a study of blood T cell repertoires in COVID-19. Sequencing used immunoSEQ multiplex PCR; TCRdb keeps in-frame clones, though not all of them. The table lists 150,000 to 200,000 clones, roughly nine tenths of them singletons, with around 17% in the top ten. The sequenced material came from peripheral blood. These receptors all come from a man aged 55-75 years with active or convalescent COVID-19.

The J gene is TRBJ2-1, the V gene TRBV5-8, with TRBD2 identical over 13 bases. The CDR3 sequence is 16 residues long. Germline CDR1 SGHTS, CDR2 YDEGEE. J lost 6 bases, V lost 4 bases, and 7 bases had no gene match. CDR3 bases: TGTGCCAGCAGCCGCCTCGGGACTAGCGGGGTCAATGAGCAGTTCTTC. Translating gives CASSRLGTSGVNEQFF.

The chain carries TRBV29-1 and TRBJ2-7; no reliable D call. CDR1 and CDR2 (germline): SQVTM, ANQGSEA. The CDR3 contains 11 residues. V lost 6 bases, J lost 5 bases, and 11 bases lay in between. CDR3 sequence reads: CSVRDINEQYF. DNA of the CDR3: TGCAGCGTCCGCGACATTAACGAGCAGTACTTC.

The V call is TRBV28, the J call TRBJ1-2; TRBD1 matches at 7 bases. With V trimmed by 3 bases and J by 4 bases, 8 bases remained unmatched. The CDR3 is 15 amino acids. Germline V gene sequence: CDR1 MDHEN, CDR2 SYDVKM. The chain's CDR3 is CASSLRDSSFYGYTF. The CDR3 DNA reads TGTGCCAGCAGTTTGCGGGACAGCTCATTCTATGGCTACACCTTC.

The chain has TRBV10-1 and TRBJ2-7; a possible D gene is TRBD2 (6 bases). The CDR3 consists of 14 residues. Trimming shortened V by 4 bases and J by 3 bases, and 13 bases separated the two germline ends. The germline V gene encodes CDR1 WNHNN and CDR2 SYGVQD (reference sequence). CDR3 amino acids: CASSGPEGGYEQYF. CDR3 DNA sequence: TGCGCCAGCAGTGGTCCGGAGGGTGGCTACGAGCAGTACTTC.

V gene TRBV27 combines with J gene TRBJ2-6; 8 bases line up with TRBD1. The germline CDR1 and CDR2 sequences are MNHEY and SMNVEV (reference sequence). Trimming cost V 1 base and J 3 bases; bases outside gene matches: 8. The CDR3 loop spans 18 amino acids. DNA of the CDR3: TGTGCCAGCAGTTTATTCGGACAGGGCTTAAGTGGGGCCAACGTCCTGACTTTC. Protein sequence: CASSLFGQGLSGANVLTF.